This T cell receptor beta chain is from a study of a mutant IDH1 vaccine in newly diagnosed glioma (dated by TCRdb to about 2021). Regarding the complete study: Vaccination started 4-6 weeks after radiotherapy alone, or was given together with temozolomide cycles in the groups whose treatment included chemotherapy. Peripheral blood was drawn at six visits: V03 (baseline), V05, V07, V10, V12 and V13. For exploratory analyses, longitudinal TCRB deep sequencing was carried out in 25 treated patients wherever samples were available. Prior to enrollment, patients had been given standard therapy consisting of radiotherapy alone, temozolomide alone, or radiochemotherapy with temozolomide, with the combination given to most patients. Of the approximately 33 treated patients, about 62% were male and about 40% were female, and the mean age was approximately 40 years. The week-35 safety follow-up took place at visit V12, and the week-47 end of study took place at visit V13.

This clone has more than one count but fewer than ten. Its antigen is unknown. One end of the junction is discordant with germline, which a read error may explain. Preparation of the library involved the immunoSEQ multiplex PCR assay. The hsTCRB Kit was used according to the manufacturer's protocol to amplify rearranged TCR beta chain sequences. An Illumina MiSeq was used to sequence the TCRB libraries. The authors' analysis ran thus. The proprietary platform of the kit vendor was used for demultiplexing, trimming and gene mapping. Imported from immuneACCESS, the table was reduced by TCRdb to in-frame sequences with V and J called. These copies leave out some clones; in studies compared against another copy, an unresolved V gene accounts for under half, and the cause of the remainder is not known. V, J and clone size are those of that table, while D and trimming were read from the DNA. This sample comprises tens of thousands of clones, roughly 79% of them detected only once. The ten largest clones capture 4.5% to 6% of the sample.

The sample's time point label, in plain terms: week 35, safety follow-up. A 20-mer mutant IDH1 peptide at 300 micrograms in Montanide made up each vaccine dose, which was injected subcutaneously together with topical imiquimod. Patients received eight vaccinations in weeks 1, 3, 5, 7, 11, 15, 19 and 23, corresponding to visits V03 through V10. Donors had newly diagnosed WHO grade 3 or 4 IDH1-mutant astrocytomas with loss of nuclear ATRX. The samples were drawn from NOA16, a multicentre, single-arm, open-label phase I trial in Germany that tested a mutant IDH1 peptide vaccine in humans for the first time. Genomic DNA for TCRB sequencing was extracted from EDTA blood using the DNeasy Blood and Tissue Kit. The CDR1 and CDR2 encoded by the germline V gene are SGHDN and FVKESK. The CDR3 sequence holds 13 residues, the cysteine and phenylalanine included. The retained sequence is limited to the CDR3, 39 bases, with the frame set at the first base.

Overall study outcomes, separate from this receptor: Changes in the top peripheral T cell clonotypes picked up by TCRB sequencing did not appear to be linked to pseudoprogression. Immune responses induced by the vaccine were seen in approximately 93% of patients across multiple MHC alleles. The authors noted that analyses of patient blood samples could not be reproduced because of sample limitations. PBMC samples for TCRB deep sequencing were selected based on availability.

The TCR was taken from a man aged 40-49 years with glioma. This chain joins TRBV14 to TRBJ2-1, and the D gene may be TRBD2, 6 bases matching. Here the sequenced sample was PBMCs, taken from a glioma patient whose treatment included an IDH1 peptide vaccine. The nucleotide sequence reads TGTGCCAGCGGCCAAGTGCAGGGAGGTGAGCAGTTCTTC. Translated, it reads CASGQVQGGEQFF.